This TCR beta chain was retrieved from a study of regulatory T cells in long-lasting Graves disease. The TCR beta library used iRepertoire HTBI primers with Arm-PCR amplification of CDR3. Each CDR3 protein is one row after TCRdb ran MiXCR on the multiplex PCR reads. The data hold approximately 400,000 distinct CDR3 sequences, with 14% to 15% observed a single time. The junction had 7 bases not matched to a gene; V was cut back by 6 bases and J by 6 bases. CDR3 size: 13 residues. Looked up from germline, CDR1 is LGHNT and CDR2 is FRNRAP. Time point reported: newly diagnosed GD, antithyroid drugs for less than 3 months. PBMC RNA served as the TCR library source. There are many counts of this clonotype. This sample also appeared in a second study, on T cells in Graves' hyperthyroidism and ophthalmopathy. That publication notes: These patients, aged 18 to 65, had recently diagnosed hyperthyroidism lasting under 2 months.

The chain links TRBV12-5 to TRBJ2-5, with 7 positions matching TRBD1. This clonotype was sampled from a woman aged 25 to 39 with Graves disease. This specimen was peripheral blood mononuclear cells (PBMCs), taken at new diagnosis, from a patient treated with antithyroid drugs. The CDR3 DNA reads TGTGCTAGTGGCCCGACAGGGCGGCAGACCCAGTACTTC. This gives the protein CASGPTGRQTQYF.